This T cell receptor (beta chain) was sequenced in a study of shared clonotypes between healthy human individuals. This clone has just a few counts. The naive CD8 subset, CD45RO-negative cells positively selected for CCR7, excluded terminally differentiated effector memory CD45RA+ cells. Running of the assay took place at deep level. On sorted subsets, replicate PCRs used 150 to 250 ng DNA, or tens of thousands of T cell genomes. Measured with immunoSEQ multiplex PCR; TCRdb has only the in-frame clones, and not every one. The data contain about 2.1 million clones, about 93% of them singletons. The CDR3 loop spans 14 amino acids. Unmatched junction bases numbered 4, after V lost 7 bases and J lost 4 bases. From germline, CDR1 is LNHDA and CDR2 SQIVND (reference sequence).

The receptor's source is a young man in good health. Some clones in this sample may be carry-over from other donors' samples. The source material was naive CD8+ T cells from PBMCs. The chain combines TRBV19 with TRBJ1-2, with 12 bases lining up with TRBD1. The CDR3 reads CASTGTGGGYGYTF. The CDR3, as DNA: TGTGCCAGTACTGGGACAGGGGGCGGCTATGGCTACACCTTC.